Below are 30 T cell receptor beta chains sequenced from a single sample in a study of CD8+ T cells in alopecia areata. Reverse transcribed after extraction, RNA yielded cDNA as the sequencing template. Using immunoSEQ multiplex PCR, the repertoire was profiled, and TCRdb retains in-frame clones only, with some absent. Of around 270,000 clones in the sample, nearly 60% were seen once. Treatment specified: oral pan-JAK inhibitor, 5-10 mg twice daily. The source was CD4+ T cells sorted from blood, collected at week 24, from a patient treated with tofacitinib. These receptors were collected from a human donor with alopecia areata.

The gene calls are TRBV6-6 and TRBJ2-7; the match to TRBD1 covers 9 bases. There are 14 residues in the CDR3. Germline CDR1 and CDR2: MNHNY and SVGAGI (reference sequence). Trimming cost V 6 bases and J 3 bases; bases outside gene matches: 6. Here the CDR3 reads CASREQGAVYEQYF. DNA for the CDR3: TGTGCCAGCAGGGAACAGGGGGCTGTCTACGAGCAGTACTTC.

This rearrangement joins TRBV30 to TRBJ1-1; TRBD1 is a possible D gene (5 bases). The CDR3 spans 15 residues. Germline V gene data show CDR1 as GTSNPN and CDR2 as SVGIG (reference sequence). V lost 0 bases, J lost 8 bases, and 19 bases lay in between. Written as DNA, the CDR3 is TGTGCCTGGAGTGTACGGGGACCAACACCCAGAGAAGCTTTCTTT. The encoded protein is CAWSVRGPTPREAFF.

This sequence joins TRBV6-1 and TRBJ2-2; weak D call: TRBD1 (6 bases). The CDR3 runs to 14 residues. The germline V gene has CDR1 MNHNS and CDR2 SASEGT. V was trimmed by 6 bases and J by 1 base, leaving 9 bases between them. CDR3 region: CASSGTQNTGELFF. The CDR3 nucleotides are TGTGCCAGCAGCGGGACACAGAACACCGGGGAGCTGTTTTTT.

This clone showed up just a few times. The chain combines TRBV2 with TRBJ2-7; D gene ambiguous. Germline CDR1 SNHLY, CDR2 FYNNEI. Trimming cost V 6 bases and J 6 bases, with 9 bases left between them. This CDR3 is 11 amino acids long. The CDR3 sequence is CASSLISEQYF. DNA for the CDR3: TGTGCCAGCAGCTTAATCAGCGAGCAGTACTTC.

This clone was seen a few times. The CDR3 DNA sequence: TGTGCCAGCAGTCATCCCGGGGTGGGGCCCCAGCATTTT. Amino acid sequence: CASSHPGVGPQHF. The chain employs TRBV6-1 and TRBJ1-5; D is unresolved. Trimming stripped 5 bases from V and 9 bases from J, with 14 bases between. The CDR3 totals 13 residues. Germline assignment: CDR1 MNHNS and CDR2 SASEGT.

This chain links TRBV5-1 with TRBJ1-2; TRBD1 aligns across 9 bases. Losses at the gene ends were 4 bases for V and 4 bases for J; bases not matched to a gene: 8. This CDR3 is 15 amino acids long. Germline assignment: CDR1 SGHRS and CDR2 YFSETQ. The CDR3 sequence: CASSPGTGLSYGYTF. CDR3 sequence (DNA): TGCGCCAGCAGCCCCGGGACAGGGCTGTCCTATGGCTACACCTTC.

This chain joins TRBV15 and TRBJ1-5, with D unclear. Per germline, CDR1 LNHNV and CDR2 YYDKDF (reference sequence). The V and J ends lost 3 bases and 2 bases respectively, with 5 bases between them. The CDR3 is 13 residues long. The CDR3 bases are TGTGCCACCAGCAGGACGGGCAATCAGCCCCAGCATTTT. It specifies CATSRTGNQPQHF. The variable domain in full, with the rest retrieved from reference TRBV15 and TRBJ1-5, is DAMVIQNPRYQVTQFGKPVTLSCSQTLNHNVMYWYQQKSSQAPKLLFHYYDKDFNNEADTPDNFQSRRPNTSFCFLDIRSPGLGDTAMYLCATSRTGNQPQHFGDGTRLSIL.

This clone showed up just once. The CDR3: CSVVRGGDTQYF. DNA of the CDR3: TGCAGCGTTGTACGGGGCGGGGATACGCAGTATTTT. J is TRBJ2-3 and V is TRBV29-1, with D tentatively TRBD1 or TRBD2 (5 bases each). The CDR3 extends over 12 amino acids. V lost 4 bases and J lost 6, with 11 bases in between. Germline V CDR1 and CDR2: SQVTM, ANQGSEA.

The rearrangement links TRBV10-3 to TRBJ1-2; D remains ambiguous. The germline CDR1 and CDR2 sequences are ENHRY and SYGVKD. Deletions cut 10 bases from V and 2 bases from J, with 11 bases between. The CDR3 totals 12 residues. The DNA of the CDR3 is TGTGCCACCTCCGCGGCCAACTATGGCTACACCTTC. As protein: CATSAANYGYTF.

The chain recombines TRBV29-1 with TRBJ1-4; D is ambiguous. With 6 bases removed from V and 1 base from J, the gap between germline ends came to 6 bases. This CDR3 is built from 12 residues. Germline CDR1 SQVTM, CDR2 ANQGSEA. CDR3 loop: CSVHRTNEKLFF. For the CDR3, the DNA is TGCAGCGTGCACAGAACTAATGAAAAACTGTTTTTT. Based on the CDR3 plus reference TRBV29-1 and TRBJ1-4, the full variable domain is SAVISQKPSRDICQRGTSLTIQCQVDSQVTMMFWYRQQPGQSLTLIATANQGSEATYESGFVIDKFPISRPNLTFSTLTVSNMSPEDSSIYLCSVHRTNEKLFFGSGTQLSVL.

This clone was found a few times. V usage is TRBV29-1 and J usage is TRBJ1-2, with TRBD1 matching 8 bases. V lost 7 bases and J lost 4; bases outside the gene matches: 5. The CDR3 totals 12 residues. Germline assignment: CDR1 SQVTM and CDR2 ANQGSEA. The CDR3: CSGFTGGYGYTF. The CDR3, as DNA: TGCAGCGGTTTTACAGGGGGCTATGGCTACACCTTC.

The chain links TRBV5-6 to TRBJ2-1; a weak D match, TRBD2 (5 bases). Deletions cut 1 base from V and 6 bases from J, with 5 bases between. CDR1 and CDR2 from the germline V gene are SGHDT and YYEEEE. CDR3 length equals 12 residues. CDR3 sequence reads: CASSLTSNEQFF. CDR3 DNA sequence: TGTGCCAGCAGCTTGACTAGCAATGAGCAGTTCTTC.

This clone was recorded only once. The CDR3 nucleotides read TGCGCCAGCACGGCCTCCGAGCAGCCGTCACCAGATACGCAGTATTTT. This codes for CASTASEQPSPDTQYF. J is TRBJ2-3 and V is TRBV5-1; D gene unclear. Trimming took off 6 bases at V and 4 bases at J, with 21 bases between the two ends. The CDR3 loop spans 16 amino acids. Germline CDR1 SGHRS, CDR2 YFSETQ.

There are a few counts of this clone. The gene calls are TRBV27 and TRBJ1-6, with D hard to call. The germline V gene has CDR1 MNHEY and CDR2 SMNVEV (reference sequence). This CDR3 contains 12 residues. V lost 3 bases and J 9 bases, leaving 6 bases between the germline ends. As DNA, the CDR3 is TGTGCCAGCAGTTTCCCCGGTTCACCCCTCCACTTT. Translating it yields CASSFPGSPLHF.

The V gene is TRBV30, the J gene TRBJ1-2; D is undetermined. Germline V gives CDR1 GTSNPN, CDR2 SVGIG (reference sequence). The CDR3 is 13 residues long. Trimming left V 0 bases short and J 10 bases short, with 15 bases between. The CDR3 spells CAWSVPPKRDYTF. Here the CDR3 DNA reads TGTGCCTGGAGTGTACCCCCCAAGAGGGACTACACCTTC.

The J gene is TRBJ1-5, the V gene TRBV29-1, with D uncertain. The germline V gene encodes CDR1 SQVTM and CDR2 ANQGSEA. Trimming took off 0 bases at V and 5 bases at J, with 11 bases between the two ends. The CDR3 runs 14 residues. This chain's CDR3 is CSVEDPLGDQPQHF. CDR3 coding DNA: TGCAGCGTTGAAGATCCCCTCGGCGATCAGCCCCAGCATTTT. The full variable domain, its missing parts supplied by reference TRBV29-1 and TRBJ1-5, is SAVISQKPSRDICQRGTSLTIQCQVDSQVTMMFWYRQQPGQSLTLIATANQGSEATYESGFVIDKFPISRPNLTFSTLTVSNMSPEDSSIYLCSVEDPLGDQPQHFGDGTRLSIL.

The chain couples TRBV6-1 to TRBJ2-1; D is unresolved. Germline CDR1 is MNHNS and CDR2 is SASEGT. This CDR3 region has 12 residues. Between the trimmed V and J ends, which lost 6 bases and 4 bases, there was a span of 7 bases. The CDR3 DNA sequence: TGTGCCAGCAGCCGTGGGTACAATGAGCAGTTCTTC. This codes for CASSRGYNEQFF.

This clone was recorded a few times. V gene TRBV7-2 combines with J gene TRBJ1-1; the match to TRBD1 covers 7 bases. The CDR3 is made up of 19 amino acids. The V and J ends lost 3 bases and 3 bases, in that order; junction bases with no gene match: 19. Germline CDR1 SGHTA, CDR2 FQGNSA. The CDR3, as DNA: TGTGCCAGCAGCTTTCGTATGGGGACAGAGAGCTTCAGGGACACTGAAGCTTTCTTT. Its translation: CASSFRMGTESFRDTEAFF.

This clone has just a few counts. The chain has TRBV27 and TRBJ1-6; the D is unclear. There are 12 residues in the CDR3. Between the trimmed V and J ends, which lost 5 bases and 3 bases, there was a span of 2 bases. Per the germline V gene, CDR1 is MNHEY and CDR2 is SMNVEV (reference sequence). In DNA, the CDR3 is TGTGCCAGCAGTCTCTATAATTCACCCCTCCACTTT. It codes for CASSLYNSPLHF.

This clone was counted once. The rearrangement joins TRBV13 to TRBJ1-2, with TRBD1 identical over 9 bases. CDR1 and CDR2 from the germline V gene are PRHDT and FYEKMQ (reference sequence). V was clipped by 4 bases and J by 1 base; unmatched bases: 4. The CDR3 has 15 residues. This chain's CDR3 is CASSWDRVHNYGYTF. The CDR3 bases are TGTGCCAGCAGCTGGGACAGGGTTCATAACTATGGCTACACCTTC.

The chain combines TRBV15 with TRBJ2-3; 8 positions agree with TRBD2. V lost 1 base, J lost 7 bases, and 7 bases stayed unmatched. The CDR3 totals 15 residues. Germline V gene data show CDR1 as LNHNV and CDR2 as YYDKDF (reference sequence). The chain's CDR3 is CATSRGGGRANTQYF. DNA for the CDR3: TGTGCCACCAGCAGAGGCGGGGGGCGGGCCAATACGCAGTATTTT.

The chain has TRBV28 and TRBJ2-5, with D perhaps given as TRBD1 or TRBD2 (5 bases each). Per the germline V gene, CDR1 is MDHEN and CDR2 is SYDVKM. The ends were cut back, 6 bases at V and 5 bases at J, with 22 bases in the middle. CDR3 length equals 16 residues. As DNA, the CDR3 is TGTGCCAGCAGGCATCTGTGGAGGCAGGGCCAGGAGACCCAGTACTTC. It encodes CASRHLWRQGQETQYF.

This clone appeared a single time. This sample also contains other DNA sequences that code for the same CDR3. The V and J genes are TRBV7-9 and TRBJ1-6; no clear D. The CDR3 has 14 amino acids. Germline values: CDR1 SEHNR, CDR2 FQNEAQ (reference sequence). V lost 1 base and J lost 7, with 8 bases in between. Written as DNA, the CDR3 is TGTGCCAGCAGCTTAGGGGGATTAAATTCACCCCTCCACTTT. Translated: CASSLGGLNSPLHF.

V gene TRBV7-9 combines with J gene TRBJ1-6, with a tentative D call TRBD1 (5 bases). This CDR3 contains 11 residues. Germline V gene sequence: CDR1 SEHNR, CDR2 FQNEAQ (reference sequence). V lost 2 bases to trimming and J lost 17 bases, with 10 bases between them. The CDR3 reads CASSLQGPVHF. CDR3 bases: TGTGCCAGCAGCTTACAGGGTCCTGTCCACTTT.

The chain combines TRBV29-1 with TRBJ2-7; 8 nucleotides match TRBD2. There are 13 residues in the CDR3. J lost 0 bases, V lost 7 bases, and 5 bases had no gene match. Germline CDR1 is SQVTM and CDR2 is ANQGSEA. The CDR3 loop is CSGAGTSSYEQYF. The CDR3 region has the DNA TGCAGCGGGGCCGGGACTAGCTCCTACGAGCAGTACTTC.

This rearrangement joins TRBV7-9 to TRBJ2-2; D not resolved. Germline V gene sequence: CDR1 SEHNR, CDR2 FQNEAQ (reference sequence). V gave up 2 bases and J gave up 0 bases, with 7 bases separating them. This CDR3 region has 15 residues. In DNA form, the CDR3 reads TGTGCCAGCAGCTTACCTACGTCGAACACCGGGGAGCTGTTTTTT. Translated, it gives CASSLPTSNTGELFF.

In its sample, this clone was seen a few times. The rearrangement links TRBV7-6 to TRBJ1-1; TRBD1 is a possible D gene (5 bases). Germline loops: CDR1 SGHVS, CDR2 FNYEAQ. Trimming pared 5 bases from V and 1 base from J, leaving 17 bases between. This CDR3 is built from 16 residues. The CDR3 nucleotides are TGTGCCAGCAGCCCCAGACCCGGGGGGGGGAACACTGAAGCTTTCTTT. It encodes CASSPRPGGGNTEAFF.

The chain couples TRBV25-1 to TRBJ1-4; D not certain. With 1 base removed from V and 1 base from J, the gap between germline ends came to 7 bases. The CDR3 length is 15 residues. CDR1 and CDR2 from the germline V gene are MGHDK and SYGVNS. CDR3 bases: TGTGCCAGCAGTGAATTTAAGGGAACTAATGAAAAACTGTTTTTT. Its protein is CASSEFKGTNEKLFF.

Turning to this clone: The sample holds other DNA sequences that translate to the same CDR3. The CDR3 loop reads CSVDGGTDTQYF. Written as DNA, the CDR3 is TGCAGCGTTGATGGGGGCACAGATACGCAGTATTTT. The rearrangement links TRBV29-1 to TRBJ2-3, with D unresolved. Germline CDR1 reads SQVTM; CDR2 reads ANQGSEA. This CDR3 has 12 residues. Trimming left V 3 bases short and J 1 base short, with 5 bases between.

A few counts support this clone. This chain connects TRBV7-9 to TRBJ1-1; D unresolved. V shed 5 bases and J shed 5 bases, with 9 bases lying between them. The germline V gene has CDR1 SEHNR and CDR2 FQNEAQ (reference sequence). There are 12 residues in the CDR3. The CDR3, as DNA: TGTGCCAGCAGCCCCCGAGGAACTGAAGCTTTCTTT. Amino acid sequence: CASSPRGTEAFF.